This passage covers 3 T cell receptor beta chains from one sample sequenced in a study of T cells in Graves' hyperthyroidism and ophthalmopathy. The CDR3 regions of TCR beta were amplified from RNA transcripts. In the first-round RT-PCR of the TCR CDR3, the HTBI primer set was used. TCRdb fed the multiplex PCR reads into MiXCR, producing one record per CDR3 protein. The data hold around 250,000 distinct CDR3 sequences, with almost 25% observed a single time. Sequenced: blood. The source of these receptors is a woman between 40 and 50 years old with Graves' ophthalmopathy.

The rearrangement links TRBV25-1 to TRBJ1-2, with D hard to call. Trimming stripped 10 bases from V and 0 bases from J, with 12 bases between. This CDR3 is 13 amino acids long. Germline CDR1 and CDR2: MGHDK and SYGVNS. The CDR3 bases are TGTGCCACGAACAAGGGTGCTAACTATGGCTACACCTTC. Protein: CATNKGANYGYTF.

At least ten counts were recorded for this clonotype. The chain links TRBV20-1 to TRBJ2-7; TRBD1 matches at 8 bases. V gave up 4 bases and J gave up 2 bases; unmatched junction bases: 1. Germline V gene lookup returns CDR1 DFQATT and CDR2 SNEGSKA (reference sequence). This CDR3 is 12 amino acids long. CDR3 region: CSANRGAYEQYF. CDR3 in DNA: TGCAGTGCTAACAGGGGGGCCTACGAGCAGTACTTC.

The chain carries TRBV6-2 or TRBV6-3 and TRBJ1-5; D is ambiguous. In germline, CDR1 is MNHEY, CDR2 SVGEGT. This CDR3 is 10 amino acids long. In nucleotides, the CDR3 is TGTGTCCTCGAAGATCAGCCCCAGCATTTT. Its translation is CVLEDQPQHF.